The 21 T cell receptor beta chains below come from one sample, sequenced in a study of shared clonotypes between healthy human individuals. Naive CD8 cells lacked CD45RO, underwent positive selection for CCR7 and left out terminally differentiated effector memory CD45RA+ cells. Only in-frame clones appear in the TCRdb table, and some are missing; sequencing was by immunoSEQ multiplex PCR. The sample carries hundreds of thousands of clones, 85% to 95% recorded once. Sequencing input: naive CD8+ T cells sorted from blood. These receptors all come from a young woman in good health.

V gene TRBV7-9 combines with J gene TRBJ1-1; no firm D call. The CDR3 length is 18 residues. The V end lost 2 bases, the J end lost 1 base, and 20 bases lay between the germline ends. Germline lookup yields CDR1 SEHNR and CDR2 FQNEAQ (reference sequence). CDR3 DNA: TGTGCCAGCAGCTTAACACGTGGGTCGGAAACCCCGAACACTGAAGCTTTCTTT. Its translation: CASSLTRGSETPNTEAFF.

This rearrangement joins TRBV27 to TRBJ1-6; weak D call: TRBD1 (6 bases). The CDR3 covers 13 residues. Deletions cut 5 bases from V and 7 bases from J, with 9 bases between. Germline values: CDR1 MNHEY, CDR2 SMNVEV (reference sequence). The CDR3 DNA is TGTGCCAGCAGTCGGGACATGAATTCACCCCTCCACTTT. Translated: CASSRDMNSPLHF.

The chain uses TRBV29-1 and TRBJ2-7; D is possibly TRBD1 (7 bases). The CDR3 covers 12 residues. The germline gives CDR1 SQVTM, CDR2 ANQGSEA. V was trimmed by 7 bases and J by 2 bases, leaving 12 bases between them. The CDR3 is CSAQGGPYEQYF. CDR3 bases: TGCAGCGCCCAGGGGGGACCCTACGAGCAGTACTTC.

The genes are TRBV4-1 and TRBJ1-4; D is ambiguous. Germline V lookup: CDR1 MGHRA, CDR2 YSYEKL. The CDR3 covers 13 residues. V gave up 4 bases and J gave up 5 bases, with 8 bases separating them. CDR3 in DNA: TGCGCCAGCAGCCCTCGGATAAATGAAAAACTGTTTTTT. The encoded protein is CASSPRINEKLFF.

The rearrangement uses TRBV23-1 and TRBJ1-5, with a weak D call TRBD1 (5 bases). TRBV23-1 is an ORF, with its function uncertain. This CDR3 spans 14 amino acids. The ends were cut back, 0 bases at V and 6 bases at J, with 9 bases in the middle. The CDR3 coding sequence is TGCGCCAGCAGTCAATCGTGGGGGATTCAGCCCCAGCATTTT. This encodes CASSQSWGIQPQHF.

This clone was seen once. The J gene is TRBJ2-5, the V gene TRBV27; D perhaps matches TRBD2 (5 bases). This CDR3 region has 14 residues. Germline V gene sequence: CDR1 MNHEY, CDR2 SMNVEV (reference sequence). With 3 bases removed from V and 3 bases from J, the gap between germline ends came to 11 bases. As DNA, the CDR3 is TGTGCCAGCAGTTTTTTACTGGGAGAAGAGACCCAGTACTTC. Its translation: CASSFLLGEETQYF.

The J gene is TRBJ1-2, the V gene TRBV19; D gene ambiguous. Germline-derived CDR1 and CDR2 are LNHDA and SQIVND (reference sequence). V was clipped by 5 bases and J by 3 bases, with 16 bases between them. The CDR3 extends over 15 amino acids. The CDR3 sequence: CASSLSGYGHYGYTF. The DNA of the CDR3 is TGTGCCAGTAGTCTCTCCGGCTATGGGCACTATGGCTACACCTTC.

The V gene is TRBV5-1, the J gene TRBJ2-3; tentatively, D is TRBD1 (5 bases). Trimming removed 0 bases from V and 0 bases from J, with 8 bases in between. This CDR3 is 15 amino acids long. Germline CDR1 SGHRS, CDR2 YFSETQ. The CDR3 DNA reads TGCGCCAGCAGCTTGGTGGACACCAGCACAGATACGCAGTATTTT. It is translated as CASSLVDTSTDTQYF.

The rearrangement joins TRBV5-6 to TRBJ2-3; D ambiguous. The V end was cut by 0 bases, the J end by 3 bases, with 5 bases between. The CDR3 is made up of 13 amino acids. Germline V gives CDR1 SGHDT, CDR2 YYEEEE. This CDR3 reads CASSLGQTDTQYF. CDR3 coding DNA: TGTGCCAGCAGCTTGGGTCAGACAGATACGCAGTATTTT.

DNA for the CDR3: TGTGCCAGCAGCAATAGTCGGGGCTACGAGCAGTACTTC. Protein product: CASSNSRGYEQYF. The rearrangement joins TRBV7-2 to TRBJ2-7, with D possibly TRBD2 on 5 matching bases. This CDR3 has 13 residues. V was trimmed by 5 bases and J by 3 bases, leaving 11 bases between them. Germline CDR1 SGHTA, CDR2 FQGNSA. Combining the CDR3 with reference TRBV7-2 and TRBJ2-7 gives the whole variable domain GAGVSQSPSNKVTEKGKDVELRCDPISGHTALYWYRQSLGQGLEFLIYFQGNSAPDKSGLPSDRFSAERTGGSVSTLTIQRTQQEDSAVYLCASSNSRGYEQYFGPGTRLTVT.

V usage is TRBV10-2 and J usage is TRBJ1-2; D is unclear. Germline CDR1 is WSHSY and CDR2 is SAAADI. The CDR3 totals 13 residues. V was pared by 5 bases and J by 4 bases, with 11 bases between. The CDR3 nucleotides are TGCGCCAGCAGTCAGACGGAACTCTATGGCTACACCTTC. Translation gives CASSQTELYGYTF.

A single count supports this clone. The gene calls are TRBV5-1 and TRBJ2-7, with D perhaps TRBD1 or TRBD2 (6 bases each). CDR3 length equals 13 residues. In germline, CDR1 is SGHRS, CDR2 YFSETQ. V lost 0 bases and J 5 bases, leaving 9 bases between the germline ends. The CDR3 DNA reads as TGCGCCAGCAGCTTGGTGGGGGGCCACGAGCAGTACTTC. The encoded protein is CASSLVGGHEQYF.

The chain joins TRBV5-6 to TRBJ2-3, with D unclear. The CDR3 length is 14 residues. Trimming stripped 0 bases from V and 2 bases from J, with 7 bases between. Germline V lookup: CDR1 SGHDT, CDR2 YYEEEE. The CDR3 protein is CASSLEEYTDTQYF. Written as DNA, the CDR3 is TGTGCCAGCAGCTTGGAGGAGTACACAGATACGCAGTATTTT.

The V call is TRBV19, the J call TRBJ2-7, with a weak D call TRBD1 (6 bases). V lost 6 bases and J lost 3, with 12 bases in between. CDR1 is LNHDA and CDR2 is SQIVND in the germline V gene (reference sequence). This CDR3 contains 13 residues. The chain's CDR3 is CASRLGADYEQYF. CDR3 DNA sequence: TGTGCCAGTAGACTGGGGGCGGACTACGAGCAGTACTTC.

CDR3 in DNA: TGTGCCAGCAGCTTAATTACAGCCTACAATGAGCAGTTCTTC. Amino acids: CASSLITAYNEQFF. This chain uses TRBV7-9 with TRBJ2-1; D call uncertain. The CDR3 has 14 residues. V lost 2 bases and J 2 bases, leaving 7 bases between the germline ends. CDR1 and CDR2 (germline): SEHNR, FQNEAQ (reference sequence).

This clone was detected once. This chain uses TRBV2 with TRBJ1-6; no reliable D call. V lost 4 bases to trimming and J lost 7 bases, with 8 bases between them. The V gene's germline CDR1 is SNHLY and CDR2 FYNNEI. This CDR3 has 13 residues. This CDR3 reads CASSADPNSPLHF. As DNA, the CDR3 is TGTGCCAGCAGTGCAGACCCAAATTCACCCCTCCACTTT.

The rearrangement links TRBV9 to TRBJ1-4; 7 positions agree with TRBD1. The trim removed 4 bases at V and 12 bases at J, leaving 6 bases unmatched. The CDR3 is 12 amino acids. The germline gives CDR1 SGDLS, CDR2 YYNGEE. The DNA for the CDR3 is TGTGCCAGCAGCACCTCGACAGGGCAACTGTTTTTT. Residues: CASSTSTGQLFF.

J is TRBJ1-1 and V is TRBV2, with a tentative D call TRBD1 (5 bases). This CDR3 spans 13 amino acids. V was trimmed by 6 bases and J by 5 bases, leaving 13 bases between them. The V gene's germline CDR1 is SNHLY and CDR2 FYNNEI. CDR3 in DNA: TGTGCCAGCAGCCCGGGGGGTCGAACTGAAGCTTTCTTT. Translated, it gives CASSPGGRTEAFF. The full variable domain, rest sourced from reference TRBV2 and TRBJ1-1, is EPEVTQTPSHQVTQMGQEVILRCVPISNHLYFYWYRQILGQKVEFLVSFYNNEISEKSEIFDDQFSVERPDGSNFTLKIRSTKLEDSAMYFCASSPGGRTEAFFGQGTRLTVV.

Comments on this clone: The same CDR3 is also encoded by other DNA sequences in this sample. The rearrangement uses TRBV7-9 and TRBJ2-1; no firm D call. Germline-derived CDR1 and CDR2 are SEHNR and FQNEAQ (reference sequence). This CDR3 region has 11 residues. Trimming stripped 1 base from V and 9 bases from J, with 4 bases between. CDR3 sequence: CASSLGSEQFF. CDR3 DNA sequence: TGTGCCAGCAGCTTAGGGTCTGAGCAGTTCTTC.

The chain links TRBV5-1 to TRBJ2-5, with D possibly matching TRBD1 (6 bases). CDR3 length: 14 residues. The germline V and J ends were trimmed by 3 bases and 5 bases, with 14 bases remaining between them. Germline V lookup: CDR1 SGHRS, CDR2 YFSETQ. CDR3 sequence: CASSSLGALETQYF. The CDR3 DNA reads as TGCGCCAGCAGCTCCCTGGGGGCACTCGAGACCCAGTACTTC.

The sample holds one count of this clone. Other DNA sequences from this sample encode an identical CDR3 as well. The V call is TRBV9, the J call TRBJ2-7, with D unresolved. The CDR3 is 13 residues long. V lost 2 bases, J lost 0 bases, and 6 bases lay in between. Germline CDR1 and CDR2: SGDLS and YYNGEE. For the CDR3, the DNA is TGTGCCAGCAGCGTGACTGACTCCTACGAGCAGTACTTC. It encodes CASSVTDSYEQYF.